This T cell receptor (beta chain) originates from a study of T cell responses to AZD1222 COVID-19 vaccine. Study overall: Pooling covered second doses at about 4 or about 12 weeks. Study results and limitations: Donors, mostly white British, included more females; clonal diversity was possibly underestimated. Repertoires were obtained solely post-peak T cell response.

Trimming left V 1 base short and J 6 bases short, with 10 bases between. The V gene's germline CDR1 is LNHNV and CDR2 YYDKDF (reference sequence). The CDR3 runs to 14 residues. Sequencing was performed with immunoSEQ multiplex PCR; in TCRdb, only in-frame clones are kept and a portion is missing. The sample holds 100,000 to 150,000 clones, around 92% seen once. Details on this clone: As yet, its antigen is unknown.

This clonotype originated in an adult in good health. The gene calls are TRBV15 and TRBJ2-1; D is perhaps TRBD1 (6 bases). Specimen: peripheral blood, collected on day 0 of AZD1222 vaccination. The CDR3 DNA follows: TGTGCCACCAGCAGAGGGGGGACATTCAATGAGCAGTTCTTC. Translation gives CATSRGGTFNEQFF.